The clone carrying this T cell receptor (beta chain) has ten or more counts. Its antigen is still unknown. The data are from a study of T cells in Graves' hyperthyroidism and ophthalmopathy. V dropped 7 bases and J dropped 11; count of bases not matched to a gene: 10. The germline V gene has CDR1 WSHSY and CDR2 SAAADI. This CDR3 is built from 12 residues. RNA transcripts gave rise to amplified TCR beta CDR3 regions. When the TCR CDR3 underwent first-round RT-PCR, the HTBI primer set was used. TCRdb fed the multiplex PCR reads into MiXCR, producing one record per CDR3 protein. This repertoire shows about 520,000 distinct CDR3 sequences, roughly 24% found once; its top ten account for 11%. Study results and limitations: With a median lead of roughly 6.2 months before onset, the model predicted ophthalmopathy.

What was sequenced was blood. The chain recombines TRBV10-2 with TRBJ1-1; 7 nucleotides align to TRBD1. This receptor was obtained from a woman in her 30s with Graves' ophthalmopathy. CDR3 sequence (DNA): TGCGCCAGCACCTCACAGGGGTTGGTGGCTTTCTTT. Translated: CASTSQGLVAFF.